The 20 T cell receptor beta chains listed next were all sequenced from one sample in a study of CD8 T cells in Susac syndrome. Random hexamers were used to reverse transcribe the RNA input (about 0.5 to 1 ug). TCRdb fed the immunoSEQ multiplex PCR reads into MiXCR, producing one record per CDR3 protein. The data show a few hundred thousand distinct CDR3 sequences, 70% to 90% seen once. Sequencing was done on a sample of CD8+ T cells from PBMCs. Source of these receptors: a human donor with multiple sclerosis.

CDR3 nucleotide sequence: TGTGCCATCAGTGAGCCGGGGGGGATAGCGGGGCCCTACGAGCAGTACTTC. Translating gives CAISEPGGIAGPYEQYF. The rearrangement uses TRBV10-3 and TRBJ2-7; TRBD2 matches 8 bases. The J segment lost 2 bases and the V segment lost 2 bases, leaving 11 bases of the junction unmatched. The CDR3 is 17 amino acids. Germline CDR1 ENHRY, CDR2 SYGVKD.

J is TRBJ2-2 and V is TRBV27, with D maybe TRBD1 (5 bases). The V end lost 5 bases, the J end lost 1 base, and 11 bases lay between the germline ends. Germline V gene sequence: CDR1 MNHEY, CDR2 SMNVEV (reference sequence). This CDR3 has 15 residues. CDR3 amino acids: CASSARQWNTGELFF. The CDR3 region has the DNA TGTGCCAGCAGTGCCCGACAGTGGAACACCGGGGAGCTGTTTTTT.

V gene TRBV9 combines with J gene TRBJ1-1, with D perhaps TRBD1 (5 bases). V lost 7 bases and J 7 bases, leaving 14 bases between the germline ends. Germline V gene sequence: CDR1 SGDLS, CDR2 YYNGEE. The CDR3 is 12 residues long. CDR3 DNA: TGTGCCAGCGGGACGTTGGCGGGTGAAGCTTTCTTT. It is translated as CASGTLAGEAFF.

This clonotype was recorded a few times. The chain carries TRBV7-3 and TRBJ1-5; 9 bases align to TRBD1. The CDR3 runs to 17 residues. The V gene's germline CDR1 is SGHTA and CDR2 FQGTGA. J was trimmed by 7 bases and V by 4 bases; bases with no gene match: 14. The DNA of the CDR3 is TGTGCCAGCAGCTCGTACCCGACAGGGGGAAGAGGACAGCCCCAGCATTTT. This gives the protein CASSSYPTGGRGQPQHF.

CDR3 bases: TGTGCCAGTAGTATGAGGGACCGGACTAACTATGGCTACACCTTC. Translated, it gives CASSMRDRTNYGYTF. The J gene is TRBJ1-2, the V gene TRBV19; a weak D match, TRBD1 (5 bases). Trimming cost V 3 bases and J 0 bases, with 11 bases left between them. From germline, CDR1 is LNHDA and CDR2 SQIVND (reference sequence). This CDR3 has 15 amino acids. Combining the CDR3 with reference TRBV19 and TRBJ1-2 gives the whole variable domain DGGITQSPKYLFRKEGQNVTLSCEQNLNHDAMYWYRQDPGQGLRLIYYSQIVNDFQKGDIAEGYSVSREKKESFPLTVTSAQKNPTAFYLCASSMRDRTNYGYTFGSGTRLTVV.

CDR3 nucleotide sequence: TGCAGTGCTAGTCCCCTAGACAGCAACCTTCAGGACGAGCAGTACTTC. Protein product: CSASPLDSNLQDEQYF. The genes are TRBV20-1 and TRBJ2-7, with D possibly TRBD1 on 5 matching bases. V gave up 3 bases and J gave up 5 bases, with 23 bases separating them. The CDR3 spans 16 residues. The germline CDR1 and CDR2 sequences are DFQATT and SNEGSKA (reference sequence).

V usage is TRBV5-4 and J usage is TRBJ2-5, with D possibly being TRBD2 (6 bases). V was clipped by 4 bases and J by 1 base, with 17 bases between them. Germline assignment: CDR1 SGHNT and CDR2 YYREEE (reference sequence). The CDR3 is 16 amino acids. The CDR3 region is CASSSLSGPSQETQYF. The CDR3 DNA sequence: TGTGCCAGCAGCAGCCTAAGCGGGCCAAGCCAAGAGACCCAGTACTTC.

This clonotype appeared a few times. V is TRBV7-9 and J is TRBJ2-7, with D uncertain. In germline, CDR1 is SEHNR, CDR2 FQNEAQ (reference sequence). V lost 1 base to trimming and J lost 2 bases, with 12 bases between them. The CDR3 totals 15 residues. Here the CDR3 reads CASSLVPGLAYEQYF. The CDR3 bases are TGTGCCAGCAGCTTAGTCCCGGGTTTGGCCTACGAGCAGTACTTC.

This chain links TRBV3-1 with TRBJ2-7; D not certain. The germline V gene has CDR1 LGHDT and CDR2 YNNKEL (reference sequence). Deletions cut 0 bases from V and 5 bases from J, with 23 bases between. This CDR3 is 18 amino acids long. In nucleotides, the CDR3 is TGTGCCAGCAGCCAAGAAGAATCCCCCGGGTCCGTGGTAAACGAGCAGTACTTC. Protein sequence: CASSQEESPGSVVNEQYF.

The V gene is TRBV2, the J gene TRBJ2-7, with no clear D. This CDR3 is built from 13 residues. Germline V gene sequence: CDR1 SNHLY, CDR2 FYNNEI. The ends were cut back, 6 bases at V and 3 bases at J, with 12 bases in the middle. CDR3 region: CASSWGKLYEQYF. The CDR3 DNA reads TGTGCCAGCAGCTGGGGTAAACTCTACGAGCAGTACTTC.

This chain links TRBV9 with TRBJ2-7; no clear D gene. This CDR3 is built from 15 residues. Trimming removed 0 bases from V and 4 bases from J, with 14 bases in between. Germline V gene lookup returns CDR1 SGDLS and CDR2 YYNGEE. The CDR3 coding sequence is TGTGCCAGCAGCGTAGAGCCGACGTTCGTTTACGAGCAGTACTTC. The encoded protein is CASSVEPTFVYEQYF.

This chain connects TRBV3-1 to TRBJ2-7; D perhaps matches TRBD2 (5 bases). The CDR3 loop spans 16 amino acids. Trimming stripped 0 bases from V and 3 bases from J, with 15 bases between. From germline, CDR1 is LGHDT and CDR2 YNNKEL (reference sequence). The CDR3 sequence is CASSQDFRGDRYEQYF. CDR3 nucleotide sequence: TGTGCCAGCAGCCAAGATTTCCGGGGAGACCGCTACGAGCAGTACTTC.

The V call is TRBV30, the J call TRBJ2-7; the D gene is possibly TRBD1 (5 bases). Looked up from germline, CDR1 is GTSNPN and CDR2 is SVGIG (reference sequence). The V end lost 4 bases, the J end lost 5 bases, and 15 bases lay between the germline ends. There are 13 residues in the CDR3. The CDR3 DNA reads as TGTGCCTGGAATCTGGGGCATGAGGACGAGCAGTACTTC. This encodes CAWNLGHEDEQYF.

J is TRBJ2-1 and V is TRBV5-1; 7 bases match TRBD2. Germline CDR1 SGHRS, CDR2 YFSETQ. V dropped 4 bases and J dropped 7; count of bases not matched to a gene: 11. CDR3 length: 15 residues. CDR3 sequence (DNA): TGCGCCAGCAGCGGGGTGGCGGGAGCCGGAAATGAGCAGTTCTTC. Translated, it gives CASSGVAGAGNEQFF.

This clonotype was found a few times. The chain combines TRBV19 with TRBJ1-5; D is unclear. The V end was cut by 0 bases, the J end by 4 bases, with 7 bases between. The CDR3 extends over 14 amino acids. The V gene's germline CDR1 is LNHDA and CDR2 SQIVND (reference sequence). CDR3 amino acids: CASSIDLENQPQHF. Here the CDR3 DNA reads TGTGCCAGTAGTATAGATTTGGAGAATCAGCCCCAGCATTTT.

This chain's CDR3 is CASSGDRGLGGNEQFF. The CDR3 DNA sequence: TGTGCCAGCAGTGGAGACAGGGGGCTAGGAGGGAATGAGCAGTTCTTC. This chain connects TRBV27 to TRBJ2-1; TRBD1 agrees at 10 bases. The V and J ends lost 5 bases and 7 bases, in that order; junction bases with no gene match: 11. CDR1 is MNHEY and CDR2 is SMNVEV in the germline V gene (reference sequence). The CDR3 sequence is 16 residues long.

The chain links TRBV11-2 to TRBJ2-4; D is unresolved. Trimming took 5 bases from V and 0 from J, leaving 11 bases between them. Germline CDR1 and CDR2: SGHAT and FQNNGV. The CDR3 consists of 15 residues. CDR3 coding DNA: TGTGCCAGCAGCCCCTGGGATTTAGCCAAAAACATTCAGTACTTC. Translating gives CASSPWDLAKNIQYF. Variable domain in full (rest from reference TRBV11-2 and TRBJ2-4): EAGVAQSPRYKIIEKRQSVAFWCNPISGHATLYWYQQILGQGPKLLIQFQNNGVVDDSQLPKDRFSAERLKGVDSTLKIQPAKLEDSAVYLCASSPWDLAKNIQYFGAGTRLSVL.

The V gene is TRBV28, the J gene TRBJ2-1, with a tentative D call TRBD1 (5 bases). The CDR3 is made up of 16 amino acids. Germline V gene sequence: CDR1 MDHEN, CDR2 SYDVKM. Trimming took 5 bases from V and 4 from J, leaving 18 bases between them. The CDR3 DNA follows: TGTGCCAGCAGTGACACAGGTCCCCAGGAGTACAATGAGCAGTTCTTC. Translated: CASSDTGPQEYNEQFF.

This clonotype was seen just once. The rearrangement links TRBV19 to TRBJ2-1, with 9 bases fitting TRBD2. CDR1 and CDR2 (germline): LNHDA, SQIVND (reference sequence). The trim removed 6 bases at V and 7 bases at J, leaving 7 bases unmatched. This CDR3 has 14 residues. The CDR3 loop reads CASRHSGRLNEQFF. DNA of the CDR3: TGTGCCAGTAGACATAGCGGGAGATTGAATGAGCAGTTCTTC. Together with reference TRBV19 and TRBJ2-1, the CDR3 gives the full variable domain: DGGITQSPKYLFRKEGQNVTLSCEQNLNHDAMYWYRQDPGQGLRLIYYSQIVNDFQKGDIAEGYSVSREKKESFPLTVTSAQKNPTAFYLCASRHSGRLNEQFFGPGTRLTVL.

This sequence joins TRBV20-1 and TRBJ2-7; D is undetermined. Germline V gene data show CDR1 as DFQATT and CDR2 as SNEGSKA (reference sequence). CDR3 size: 15 residues. Between the trimmed V and J ends, which lost 0 bases and 3 bases, there was a span of 15 bases. CDR3 nucleotide sequence: TGCAGTGCTAGAGATCCGGGCGGCTTTGGCTACGAGCAGTACTTC. Translation gives CSARDPGGFGYEQYF.